The T cell receptor beta chain described here comes from a study of blood T cell repertoires in COVID-19. TCRdb's copy holds only in-frame clones and misses some; the assay was immunoSEQ multiplex PCR. The sample has 150,000 or so clones; around 87% are singletons. Germline CDR1 and CDR2: SGHRS and YFSETQ. There are 14 residues in the CDR3. V lost 0 bases, J lost 3 bases, and 7 bases lay in between. The genes are TRBV5-1 and TRBJ1-3; D may be TRBD1 (5 bases). This TCR derives from a woman between 40 and 50 years old who had been exposed to COVID-19. What was sequenced was PBMCs or T cells enriched from blood (not recorded which). The CDR3 DNA reads as TGCGCCAGCAGCTTGGCAGGGAATGGAAACACCATATATTTT. Translating gives CASSLAGNGNTIYF.